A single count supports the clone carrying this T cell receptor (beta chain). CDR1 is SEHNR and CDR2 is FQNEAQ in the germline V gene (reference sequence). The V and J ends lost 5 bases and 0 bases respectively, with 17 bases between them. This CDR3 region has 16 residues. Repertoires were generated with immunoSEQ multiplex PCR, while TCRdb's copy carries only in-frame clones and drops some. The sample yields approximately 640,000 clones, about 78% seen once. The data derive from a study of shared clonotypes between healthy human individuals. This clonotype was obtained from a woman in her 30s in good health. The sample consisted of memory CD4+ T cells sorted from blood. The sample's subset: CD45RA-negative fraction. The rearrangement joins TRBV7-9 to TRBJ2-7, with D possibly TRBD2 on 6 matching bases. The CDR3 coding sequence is TGTGCCAGCAGCGATGGGGAGCGGGCCTACTCCTACGAGCAGTACTTC. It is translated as CASSDGERAYSYEQYF.